This T cell receptor (beta chain) appears in the sequencing data of a study of T-cell reconstitution after alpha-beta-depleted transplantation in children. Whole-study results and caveats: Some patients' high day-60 TCRbeta diversity was attributed to recipient cells surviving conditioning. After one year, T-cell counts and TCRbeta diversity mostly came from new T cells. Roughly two months post-transplant, alpha-beta T cells reportedly originated from several hundred graft clones that had expanded.

A library of TCRbeta sequences, prepared with unique molecular identifiers, was generated. TCRdb processed the PCR reads anew with MiXCR; each CDR3 protein has one entry. The data show around 490,000 distinct CDR3 sequences, with roughly 10% seen just once and about 14% held by the top ten. CDR1 and CDR2 from the germline V gene are SGHRS and YFSETQ. Trimming took 3 bases from V and 2 from J; bases not matched to a gene: 2. CDR3 size: 14 residues. At least ten counts were recorded for this clonotype. Its antigen is still unknown. This material consisted of PBMCs, mostly from graft donor cells, taken 180 days after TCRalphabeta/CD19-depleted stem cell transplant. This TCR was recovered from a female patient between 2 and 15 years old who had a stem cell transplant for aplastic anemia, so the T cells may come from the graft donor. The chain is built from TRBV5-1 and TRBJ2-5, with 9 bases that match TRBD1. CDR3 bases: TGCGCCAGCAGCTCCGGGACAGGGCAAGAGACCCAGTACTTC. It codes for CASSSGTGQETQYF.